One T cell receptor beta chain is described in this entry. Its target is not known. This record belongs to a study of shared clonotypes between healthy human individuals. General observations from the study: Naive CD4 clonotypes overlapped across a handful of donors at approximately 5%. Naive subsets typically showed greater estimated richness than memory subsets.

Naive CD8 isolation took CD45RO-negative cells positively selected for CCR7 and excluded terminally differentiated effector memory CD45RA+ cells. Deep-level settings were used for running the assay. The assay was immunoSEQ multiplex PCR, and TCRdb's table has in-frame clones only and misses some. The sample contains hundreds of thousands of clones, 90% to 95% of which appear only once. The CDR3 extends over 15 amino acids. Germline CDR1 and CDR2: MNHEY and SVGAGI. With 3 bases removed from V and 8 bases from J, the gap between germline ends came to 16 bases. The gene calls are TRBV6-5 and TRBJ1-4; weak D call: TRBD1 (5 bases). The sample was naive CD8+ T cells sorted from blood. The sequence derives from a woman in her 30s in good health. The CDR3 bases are TGTGCCAGCAGTTATTCGGGGTCAGGGTTCGAAAAACTGTTTTTT. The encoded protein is CASSYSGSGFEKLFF.